A selection of T cell receptor beta chains follows, all from one sample in a study of T cell repertoires in cytomegalovirus infection. TCRdb reanalysed the reads using MiXCR and keeps one entry per CDR3 protein. Of some 400,000 distinct CDR3 sequences listed, 25% to 40% are singletons. The sequencing input was PBMCs. All receptors come from a human donor in good health (CMV status not recorded). Some clones in this sample may be carry-over from other donors' samples. The CDR3 runs from the conserved cysteine through the conserved F or W. D genes are given only for firm matches. For some rows the clone size is stated as once, few or many, or as a class when expanded; others skip it.

j_gene | d_gene | abundance | v_gene | CDR3nt | CDR3aa
TRBJ1-2 | TRBD1 | . | TRBV18 | TGTGCCAGCTCACCAGGGACCCCCGGGACAGCTGGTTATGGCTACACCTTC | CASSPGTPGTAGYGYTF
TRBJ2-7 | TRBD1 | . | TRBV12-3/TRBV12-4 | TGTGCCAGCAGTGGCCGGGACAGGGGTTTAAGCTCCGACGAGCAGTACTTC | CASSGRDRGLSSDEQYF
TRBJ2-3 | TRBD1 | few | TRBV24-1 | TGTGCCACCAGTGATAGCACGTTTGGGACAGGGGGCACAGATACGCAGTATTTT | CATSDSTFGTGGTDTQYF
TRBJ1-6 | . | . | TRBV6-6 | TGTGCCAGCAGTGGAGGCCGTACCGCGATTAATTCACCCCACCACTTT | CASSGGRTAINSPHHF
TRBJ1-3 | . | . | TRBV4-2 | TGTGCCAGCAGCCAAGAGCCGGGTTACTCTGGAAACACCATATATTTT | CASSQEPGYSGNTIYF
TRBJ1-4 | . | many | TRBV6-1 | TGTGCCAGCGCCTTCTCGGGCAGCGATAATGAAAAACTGTTTTTT | CASAFSGSDNEKLFF
TRBJ1-4 | TRBD1 | many | TRBV28 | TGTGCCAGCAGTCACCGGGACAGGGGGCTTACACTGTTTTTT | CASSHRDRGLTLFF
TRBJ2-1 | TRBD2 | . | TRBV7-9 | TGTGCCAGCAGCTTATTAGCGGGACTAGCGGGGGGGGAGCAGTTCTTC | CASSLLAGLAGGEQFF
TRBJ1-3 | TRBD1 | few | TRBV19 | TGTGCCAGTAGCCGACAGGGGCCTGGAAACACCATATATTTT | CASSRQGPGNTIYF
TRBJ1-3 | . | few | TRBV7-2 | TGTGCCAGCAGCTTAGCGCAGGGGAGCTCTGGAAACACCATATATTTT | CASSLAQGSSGNTIYF
TRBJ2-2 | . | . | TRBV6-5 | TGTGCCAGCAGTTACTCGTCCCGACAGGAAGGCACCGGGGAGCTGTTTTTT | CASSYSSRQEGTGELFF
TRBJ1-2 | . | . | TRBV2 | TGTGCCAGCAGTGAAGAGGTTAACTATGGCTACACCTTC | CASSEEVNYGYTF
TRBJ1-1 | TRBD1 | . | TRBV27 | TGTGCCAGCAGAAGACAGGGGATGAACACTGAAGCTTTCTTT | CASRRQGMNTEAFF
TRBJ1-5 | TRBD1 | few | TRBV12-3/TRBV12-4 | TGTGCCAGCACCCGGGACAGGAGGAATCAGCCCCAGCATTTT | CASTRDRRNQPQHF
TRBJ1-6 | TRBD1 | . | TRBV11-2 | TGTGCCAGCAGCACGGACAGGGGGCGTTCACCCCTCCACTTT | CASSTDRGRSPLHF
TRBJ2-5 | . | few | TRBV7-2 | TGTGCCAGCAGCTTAGGGAGGGGACCTCGCCAAGAGACCCAGTACTTC | CASSLGRGPRQETQYF
TRBJ2-1 | TRBD1 | few | TRBV6-1 | TGTGCCAGCAGTGAAGTCACTCTACGGCAGGGGGTAAACAATGAGCAGTTCTTC | CASSEVTLRQGVNNEQFF
TRBJ1-5 | . | few | TRBV6-1 | TGTGCCAGCAGCCCCCGACAGTATAGCAATCAGCCCCAGCATTTT | CASSPRQYSNQPQHF
TRBJ1-1 | . | many | TRBV7-6 | TGTGCCAGCAGCTTAGCCCGGGACATGAACACTGAAGCTTTCTTT | CASSLARDMNTEAFF
TRBJ2-3 | . | many | TRBV7-9 | TGTGCCAGCAGCCCAAAAGGTCCAGATACGCAGTATTTT | CASSPKGPDTQYF
TRBJ1-6 | . | few | TRBV7-9 | TGTGCCAGCAGCTTAGGCGGCAGTAATTCACCCCTCCACTTT | CASSLGGSNSPLHF
TRBJ2-2 | . | . | TRBV20-1 | TGCAGTGCTAGAGTCGTAGAACCTAACACCGGGGAGCTGTTTTTT | CSARVVEPNTGELFF
TRBJ1-6 | . | . | TRBV6-1 | TGTGCCAGCAGTGACAGGGGCTCCTATAATTCACCCCTCCACTTT | CASSDRGSYNSPLHF
TRBJ2-5 | TRBD2 | . | TRBV5-1 | TGCGCCAGCAGCTTGTCGGGAGGGGAAGAGACCCAGTACTTC | CASSLSGGEETQYF
TRBJ1-4 | TRBD1 | few | TRBV5-1 | TGCGCCAGCAGCTCTACAGGGGCGGTGGAAGAAAAACTGTTTTTT | CASSSTGAVEEKLFF
TRBJ2-1 | . | . | TRBV5-4 | TGTGCCAGCAGCCTGGACCCCGCGTATGATGAGCAGTTCTTC | CASSLDPAYDEQFF
TRBJ1-2 | . | . | TRBV6-1 | TGTGCCAGCAGTGCCCTGACCTACACCTTC | CASSALTYTF
TRBJ1-5 | . | few | TRBV5-8 | TGTGCCAGCAGCTTGTGGACCGGGAGAGACAATCAGCCCCAGCATTTT | CASSLWTGRDNQPQHF
TRBJ2-3 | TRBD1 | many | TRBV7-2 | TGTGCCAGCAGCGATGACAGGGTTAACTTTGGGATGCGCCCAGATACGCAGTATTTT | CASSDDRVNFGMRPDTQYF
TRBJ2-4 | . | . | TRBV23-1 | TGCGCCAGCAGCGGGGACATAGTTAAAAACATTCAGTACTTC | CASSGDIVKNIQYF
TRBJ1-1 | . | . | TRBV29-1 | TGCAGCGTTGTCCGTCGGATGAACACTGAAGCTTTCTTT | CSVVRRMNTEAFF
TRBJ1-1 | . | . | TRBV10-2 | TGCGCCAGCAGTGATCTCGGGGGGGTAGGAGCTTTCTTT | CASSDLGGVGAFF
TRBJ2-1 | . | . | TRBV6-1 | TGTGCCAGCAGTAGGTGGGGCAATGAGCAGTTCTTC | CASSRWGNEQFF
TRBJ2-1 | . | many | TRBV7-2 | TGTGCCAGCAGCCGCCCTCTAAGGAATGAGCAGTTCTTC | CASSRPLRNEQFF
TRBJ1-1 | . | . | TRBV6-6 | TGTGCCAGCAGTTACACCAGACAGCACACTGAAGCTTTCTTT | CASSYTRQHTEAFF
TRBJ2-1 | TRBD2 | . | TRBV15 | TGTGCCACCAGCAGCCTGACTAGCGGGGGCAATGAGCAGTTCTTC | CATSSLTSGGNEQFF
TRBJ1-1 | . | few | TRBV7-2 | TGTGCCAGCAGCTCCTGGGATGAAGCTTTCTTT | CASSSWDEAFF
TRBJ2-2 | . | . | TRBV6-6 | TGTGCCAGCAGCTATTTCCAGGGAGCGAACACCGGGGAGCTGTTTTTT | CASSYFQGANTGELFF
TRBJ1-3 | . | . | TRBV6-2/TRBV6-3 | TGTGCCAGCAGTTACTCCGGGGGCGACGGAAACACCATATATTTT | CASSYSGGDGNTIYF
TRBJ1-5 | TRBD1 | few | TRBV10-3 | TGTGCCACGCGGGACAGGGGGAGCAGCAATCAGCCCCAGCATTTT | CATRDRGSSNQPQHF
TRBJ2-7 | TRBD1 | . | TRBV28 | TGTGCCAGCACCCGGGACAGCTACGAGCAGTACTTC | CASTRDSYEQYF
TRBJ2-7 | . | few | TRBV7-9 | TGTGCCAGCAGCTATCGACAGAGCTCCTACGAGCAGTACTTC | CASSYRQSSYEQYF
TRBJ1-1 | . | . | TRBV12-3/TRBV12-4 | TGTGCCAGCAGTCACAAGAACACTGAATCTTTCTTT | CASSHKNTESFF
TRBJ2-3 | . | many | TRBV7-3 | TGTGCCAGCAGCTCGACAGGCTTTAGCACAGATACGCAGTATTTT | CASSSTGFSTDTQYF
TRBJ1-1 | . | . | TRBV7-8 | TGTGCCAGCAGCTTAGGAGGACCGCTCACTGAAGCTTTCTTT | CASSLGGPLTEAFF
TRBJ2-1 | . | . | TRBV24-1 | TGTGCCACCAGTGCCGGTTACGGTTTAAGTGATGAGCAGTTCTTC | CATSAGYGLSDEQFF
TRBJ2-3 | . | . | TRBV29-1 | TGCAGCGTTCGGGGGGCGGAGGCAGATACGCAGTATTTT | CSVRGAEADTQYF
TRBJ1-2 | . | . | TRBV12-3/TRBV12-4 | TGTGTCAGCAGAGAAGGTGGAGTCTACACCTTC | CVSREGGVYTF
TRBJ2-5 | . | many | TRBV7-2 | TGTGCCAGCAGCTTAGATTCAGCGGTACAAGAGACCCAGTACTTC | CASSLDSAVQETQYF
TRBJ2-3 | TRBD2 | many | TRBV7-3 | TGTGCCAGCAGCTTAATCCCCACGGGGGGAACAGATACGCAGTATTTT | CASSLIPTGGTDTQYF
TRBJ1-1 | TRBD1 | many | TRBV7-2 | TGTGCCAGCAGCTTAGACGACAGGGGGCCCACTGAAGCTTTCTTT | CASSLDDRGPTEAFF
TRBJ1-1 | . | few | TRBV5-1 | TGCGCCAGCAGCTTGGAAAGATACACTGAAGCTTTCTTT | CASSLERYTEAFF
TRBJ2-5 | . | once | TRBV6-8 | TGTGCCAGCAGTTCCCTTGGCAGGGGCCAAGAGACCCAGTACTTC | CASSSLGRGQETQYF
TRBJ2-3 | . | . | TRBV15 | TGTGCCACCAGCAGACCGCCCCAGGATACGCAGTATTTT | CATSRPPQDTQYF
TRBJ1-2 | TRBD1 | few | TRBV5-1 | TGCGCCAGCAGCCCCGGACAGGTGGCGGACTATGGCTACACCTTC | CASSPGQVADYGYTF
TRBJ1-2 | . | . | TRBV25-1 | TGTGCCATCAGTGAATTTGCTTCTGAGGAGAACTATGGCTACACCTTC | CAISEFASEENYGYTF
TRBJ2-2 | . | few | TRBV12-3/TRBV12-4 | TGTGCCAGCAGCCGGCATGGACCTATCGGCGGGGAGCTGTTTTTT | CASSRHGPIGGELFF
TRBJ2-7 | . | few | TRBV4-1 | TGCGCCAGCAGCCGAGAGGACATCACGGTACGCTACGAGCAGTACTTC | CASSREDITVRYEQYF